A selection of T cell receptor beta chains follows, all from one sample in a study of blood T cell repertoires in COVID-19. The method was immunoSEQ multiplex PCR; TCRdb's version includes in-frame clones alone and lacks a portion of them. The table records some 290,000 clones, roughly 90% of them present only once. The sequenced sample was peripheral blood. The receptors were sampled from a woman aged 30 to 39 with COVID-19, enrolled during active disease. Both conserved end residues are part of each CDR3. The D gene is left open where the match is weak. The listing skips clone size in some rows; elsewhere it reads once, few, many or a size class.

-	-	TRBV6-5	TRBJ1-4	CASSSRYNEKLFF	TGTGCCAGCAGTTCCAGATATAATGAAAAACTGTTTTTT
TRBD1	few	TRBV2	TRBJ1-5	CASSERTGANQPQHF	TGTGCCAGCAGCGAACGGACAGGGGCTAATCAGCCCCAGCATTTT
TRBD1	-	TRBV19	TRBJ1-2	CATPTGGFYGYTF	TGTGCCACCCCCACAGGGGGCTTCTATGGCTACACCTTC
TRBD2	-	TRBV30	TRBJ2-2	CAWSVLAGVGGELFF	TGTGCCTGGAGTGTACTAGCGGGAGTTGGCGGGGAGCTGTTTTTT
-	-	TRBV28	TRBJ1-1	CASSLYGALNTEAFF	TGTGCCAGCAGTTTATATGGGGCCCTGAACACTGAAGCTTTCTTT
-	-	TRBV10-1	TRBJ1-1	CASSESGGFEAFF	TGCGCCAGCAGTGAGTCGGGAGGATTTGAAGCTTTCTTT
-	-	TRBV6-4	TRBJ2-2	CASKAGTLNTGELFF	TGTGCCAGCAAGGCCGGGACATTGAACACCGGGGAGCTGTTTTTT
TRBD2	-	TRBV18	TRBJ2-1	CASQNSGRLDEQFF	TGTGCCAGCCAAAATAGCGGGAGACTGGATGAGCAGTTCTTC
-	-	TRBV4-1	TRBJ2-7	CASSQGQGFSYEQYF	TGCGCCAGCAGCCAAGGCCAGGGGTTCTCCTACGAGCAGTACTTC
-	-	TRBV2	TRBJ1-2	CASRGTGYGYTF	TGTGCCAGCAGAGGCACAGGGTATGGCTACACCTTC
TRBD2	-	TRBV28	TRBJ2-7	CASSSPGLGGPEQYF	TGTGCCAGCAGTTCACCGGGACTAGGAGGCCCCGAGCAGTACTTC
-	-	TRBV5-4	TRBJ1-5	CASSLMGVEQPQHF	TGTGCCAGCAGCTTGATGGGAGTCGAACAGCCCCAGCATTTT
-	-	TRBV6-5	TRBJ2-7	CASSYSGLRGEQYF	TGTGCCAGCAGTTACTCGGGACTCCGCGGCGAGCAGTACTTC
TRBD1	-	TRBV28	TRBJ2-5	CASSRTGEETQYF	TGTGCCAGCAGTCGGACAGGGGAAGAGACCCAGTACTTC
TRBD2	-	TRBV7-9	TRBJ2-3	CASSTGTSGRSVDTQYF	TGTGCCAGCAGCACAGGGACTAGCGGGAGGAGTGTAGATACGCAGTATTTT
-	-	TRBV11-2	TRBJ1-1	CASSFYRENTEAFF	TGTGCCAGCAGCTTCTACAGGGAGAACACTGAAGCTTTCTTT
TRBD2	few	TRBV2	TRBJ2-2	CASSLAGRNTGELFF	TGTGCCAGCTCTCTAGCGGGAAGGAACACCGGGGAGCTGTTTTTT
-	-	TRBV3-1/TRBV3-2	TRBJ2-1	CASSPSYNEQFF	TGTGCCAGCAGCCCTTCCTACAATGAGCAGTTCTTC
-	-	TRBV2	TRBJ2-1	CASSAGLYNEQFF	TGTGCCAGCAGTGCCGGTCTGTACAATGAGCAGTTCTTC
TRBD2	-	TRBV7-9	TRBJ2-4	CASSLDWTSASLAKNIQYF	TGTGCCAGCAGCTTAGATTGGACTAGCGCGTCGCTAGCCAAAAACATTCAGTACTTC
-	-	TRBV5-5	TRBJ1-1	CASSSHKTTFF	TGTGCCAGCAGCTCCCATAAGACAACTTTCTTT
-	-	TRBV11-2	TRBJ1-2	CASSLILEEGYTF	TGTGCCAGCAGCCTTATACTCGAGGAGGGCTACACCTTC
-	once	TRBV7-2	TRBJ1-2	CASSLVWQVGSGYTF	TGTGCCAGCAGCTTAGTCTGGCAGGTCGGCTCCGGCTACACCTTC
-	-	TRBV14	TRBJ1-3	CASSLRGGNTIYF	TGTGCCAGCAGCCTCAGAGGCGGAAACACCATATATTTT
TRBD1	-	TRBV19	TRBJ2-2	CASSIIGTGRWELFF	TGTGCCAGTAGTATAATTGGGACAGGGAGGTGGGAGCTGTTTTTT
-	-	TRBV6-5	TRBJ1-1	CASRPGLLNTEAFF	TGTGCCAGCAGACCCGGACTCCTGAACACTGAAGCTTTCTTT
TRBD2	-	TRBV5-1	TRBJ2-3	CASSFRLAGNQFRTDTQYF	TGCGCCAGCAGCTTTCGACTAGCGGGAAACCAATTCCGCACAGATACGCAGTATTTT
-	-	TRBV12-3/TRBV12-4	TRBJ1-2	CASSLRDGYTF	TGTGCCAGCAGTCTCAGGGATGGCTACACCTTC
TRBD2	-	TRBV11-1	TRBJ2-5	CASSLPWTSGQETQYF	TGTGCCAGCAGCTTGCCCTGGACTAGCGGACAAGAGACCCAGTACTTC
TRBD2	-	TRBV5-1	TRBJ2-1	CASSAGASGSSYNEQFF	TGCGCCAGCAGCGCGGGGGCTAGCGGGAGCTCCTACAATGAGCAGTTCTTC
-	-	TRBV6-5	TRBJ2-5	CASRRVETQYF	TGTGCCAGCAGGAGGGTTGAGACCCAGTACTTC
-	-	TRBV19	TRBJ2-5	CASSIEETQYF	TGTGCCAGTAGTATTGAGGAGACCCAGTACTTC
TRBD2	-	TRBV5-4	TRBJ2-3	CASSPQLAVADTQYF	TGTGCCAGCAGCCCCCAACTAGCGGTGGCAGATACGCAGTATTTT
TRBD2	once	TRBV7-2	TRBJ2-1	CASSLVSPVAGGSSYEQFF	TGTGCCAGCAGCTTAGTCTCTCCCGTAGCGGGAGGTTCTTCTTATGAGCAGTTCTTC
-	-	TRBV25-1	TRBJ1-1	CASSESAGKGTEAFF	TGTGCCAGCAGTGAATCGGCGGGCAAGGGCACTGAAGCTTTCTTT
TRBD1	once	TRBV13	TRBJ2-5	CASSPTGAETQYF	TGTGCCAGCAGCCCGACAGGGGCGGAGACCCAGTACTTC
TRBD2	-	TRBV5-1	TRBJ2-1	CASSLEGSGSSYNEQFF	TGCGCCAGCAGCTTGGAGGGTAGCGGGAGCTCCTACAATGAGCAGTTCTTC
-	once	TRBV27	TRBJ2-5	CASSPLSRRLQETQYF	TGTGCCAGCAGTCCACTATCGCGAAGATTACAAGAGACCCAGTACTTC
TRBD1	-	TRBV24-1	TRBJ2-4	CATSDLLPGQKNIQYF	TGTGCCACCAGTGATTTACTTCCGGGACAGAAAAACATTCAGTACTTC
TRBD2	-	TRBV3-1/TRBV3-2	TRBJ2-7	CASSRRTSGGTYEQYF	TGTGCCAGCAGCCGAAGGACTAGCGGAGGCACCTACGAGCAGTACTTC